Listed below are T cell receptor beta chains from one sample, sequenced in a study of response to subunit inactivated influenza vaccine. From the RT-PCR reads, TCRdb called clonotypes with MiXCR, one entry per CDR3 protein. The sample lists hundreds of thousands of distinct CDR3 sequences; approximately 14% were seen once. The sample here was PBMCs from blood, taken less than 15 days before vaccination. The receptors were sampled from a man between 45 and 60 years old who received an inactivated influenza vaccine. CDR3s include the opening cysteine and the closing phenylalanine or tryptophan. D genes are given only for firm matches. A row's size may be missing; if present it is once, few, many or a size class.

CDR3 DNA: TGTGCCAGCAGCCAAGCGGGACAGGGTAGGACCGGGGAGCTGTTTTTT
CDR3 protein: CASSQAGQGRTGELFF
clone size: once
D gene: TRBD1
CDR3 length: 16
J gene: TRBJ2-2
V gene: TRBV4-2

CDR3 DNA: TGTGCTAGTGCTGGGATTTTTAGCAATGAGCAGTTCTTC
CDR3 protein: CASAGIFSNEQFF
clone size: few
D gene: .
CDR3 length: 13
J gene: TRBJ2-1
V gene: TRBV12-5

CDR3 DNA: TGTGCCAGCAGCCGTGGGGGCAAGAATACGCAGTATTTT
CDR3 protein: CASSRGGKNTQYF
clone size: .
D gene: .
CDR3 length: 13
J gene: TRBJ2-3
V gene: TRBV14

CDR3 DNA: TGTGCCAGCAGCCCATCCGGGACTAGCCTCTCAAATGAGCAGTTCTTC
CDR3 protein: CASSPSGTSLSNEQFF
clone size: .
D gene: TRBD2
CDR3 length: 16
J gene: TRBJ2-1
V gene: TRBV4-2

CDR3 DNA: TGCAGTGCCCTCCGGACAGGGGGCCACGAGCAGTACTTC
CDR3 protein: CSALRTGGHEQYF
clone size: few
D gene: TRBD1
CDR3 length: 13
J gene: TRBJ2-7
V gene: TRBV20-1

CDR3 DNA: TGCAGTGCTAGGGGGGAAATGGGCACAGATACGCAGTATTTT
CDR3 protein: CSARGEMGTDTQYF
clone size: few
D gene: .
CDR3 length: 14
J gene: TRBJ2-3
V gene: TRBV20-1

CDR3 DNA: TGTGCCAGCAGCTCAGACGGGAGGTCGCAGTATTTT
CDR3 protein: CASSSDGRSQYF
clone size: many
D gene: TRBD2
CDR3 length: 12
J gene: TRBJ2-3
V gene: TRBV7-6

CDR3 DNA: TGCGCCAGCAGCTTGTACCCCGGGACAGGAACCGGGGAGCTGTTTTTT
CDR3 protein: CASSLYPGTGTGELFF
clone size: .
D gene: TRBD1
CDR3 length: 16
J gene: TRBJ2-2
V gene: TRBV5-1

CDR3 DNA: TGCAGTGCTAGGAAAGGGACAGGGCCCTACGAGCAGTACTTC
CDR3 protein: CSARKGTGPYEQYF
clone size: few
D gene: TRBD1
CDR3 length: 14
J gene: TRBJ2-7
V gene: TRBV20-1

CDR3 DNA: TGTGCCAGCAGTTTAAAGGGGGGACCATACAATGAGCAGTTCTTC
CDR3 protein: CASSLKGGPYNEQFF
clone size: many
D gene: .
CDR3 length: 15
J gene: TRBJ2-1
V gene: TRBV12-3/TRBV12-4

CDR3 DNA: TGTGCCAGCAGTCGATGGACACAGGTCCCCTACAATGAGCAGTTCTTC
CDR3 protein: CASSRWTQVPYNEQFF
clone size: .
D gene: .
CDR3 length: 16
J gene: TRBJ2-1
V gene: TRBV12-3/TRBV12-4

CDR3 DNA: TGTGCCAGCAGCTCTTATGGGCCCCGGAGCAATCAGCCCCAGCATTTT
CDR3 protein: CASSSYGPRSNQPQHF
clone size: many
D gene: .
CDR3 length: 16
J gene: TRBJ1-5
V gene: TRBV5-4

CDR3 DNA: TGTGCCAGCAGCCAAATCGGGGGAAATCAAGAGACCCAGTACTTC
CDR3 protein: CASSQIGGNQETQYF
clone size: .
D gene: .
CDR3 length: 15
J gene: TRBJ2-5
V gene: TRBV3-1

CDR3 DNA: TGTGCCAGCACCCACTCCGAAGCGGGAGCCGACTACAATGAGCAGTTCTTC
CDR3 protein: CASTHSEAGADYNEQFF
clone size: many
D gene: TRBD2
CDR3 length: 17
J gene: TRBJ2-1
V gene: TRBV28

CDR3 DNA: TGTGCCAGCAGCTTAGCGGGGAAGGCCTACGAGCAGTACTTC
CDR3 protein: CASSLAGKAYEQYF
clone size: few
D gene: .
CDR3 length: 14
J gene: TRBJ2-7
V gene: TRBV7-9

CDR3 DNA: TGTGCCAGCTGCTGGCGGGGGATTCAAGAGACCCAGTACTTC
CDR3 protein: CASCWRGIQETQYF
clone size: .
D gene: TRBD2
CDR3 length: 14
J gene: TRBJ2-5
V gene: TRBV6-1

CDR3 DNA: TGTGCCAGCAGGTCCGGGACAGGGGCGAGGACGCAGTATTTT
CDR3 protein: CASRSGTGARTQYF
clone size: few
D gene: TRBD1
CDR3 length: 14
J gene: TRBJ2-3
V gene: TRBV12-3/TRBV12-4

CDR3 DNA: TGTGCCACCAGCAGAGATCGGGCCGCAGGCACAGATACGCAGTATTTT
CDR3 protein: CATSRDRAAGTDTQYF
clone size: many
D gene: .
CDR3 length: 16
J gene: TRBJ2-3
V gene: TRBV15

CDR3 DNA: TGCGCCAGCAGCAGAACAGGGGGCCCTAACACCGGGGAGCTGTTTTTT
CDR3 protein: CASSRTGGPNTGELFF
clone size: few
D gene: TRBD1
CDR3 length: 16
J gene: TRBJ2-2
V gene: TRBV5-1

CDR3 DNA: TGTGCCAGCAGTTTAGGACGGGGACTGGGAAATGAGCAGTTCTTC
CDR3 protein: CASSLGRGLGNEQFF
clone size: few
D gene: .
CDR3 length: 15
J gene: TRBJ2-1
V gene: TRBV12-3/TRBV12-4

CDR3 DNA: TGTGCCAGCAAAAGGGCAGGTACTGAAGCTTTCTTT
CDR3 protein: CASKRAGTEAFF
clone size: few
D gene: .
CDR3 length: 12
J gene: TRBJ1-1
V gene: TRBV2

CDR3 DNA: TGTGCCAGCAGCTCCCGGACAGGGGGTAGGGGCTACACCTTC
CDR3 protein: CASSSRTGGRGYTF
clone size: many
D gene: TRBD1
CDR3 length: 14
J gene: TRBJ1-2
V gene: TRBV12-3/TRBV12-4

CDR3 DNA: TGCGCCAGCAGCCGGGCCCGGACAACGAACACCGGGGAGCTGTTTTTT
CDR3 protein: CASSRARTTNTGELFF
clone size: many
D gene: .
CDR3 length: 16
J gene: TRBJ2-2
V gene: TRBV5-1

CDR3 DNA: TGCGCCAGCAGCTATACAGGGTCGGGAGGGGAGACCCAGTACTTC
CDR3 protein: CASSYTGSGGETQYF
clone size: few
D gene: TRBD2
CDR3 length: 15
J gene: TRBJ2-5
V gene: TRBV5-1

CDR3 DNA: TGTGCCAGCAGCCAAAGGACTAGTCGCGAGCAGTACTTC
CDR3 protein: CASSQRTSREQYF
clone size: many
D gene: TRBD2
CDR3 length: 13
J gene: TRBJ2-7
V gene: TRBV3-1

CDR3 DNA: TGTGCCAGCTACGTTCGACAGGGGGCTATCGATGAGCAGTTCTTC
CDR3 protein: CASYVRQGAIDEQFF
clone size: few
D gene: TRBD1
CDR3 length: 15
J gene: TRBJ2-1
V gene: TRBV18

CDR3 DNA: TGCGCCAGCAGCCCGGCAGCGGGGGAAGAGACCCAGTACTTC
CDR3 protein: CASSPAAGEETQYF
clone size: .
D gene: TRBD2
CDR3 length: 14
J gene: TRBJ2-5
V gene: TRBV5-1